This passage covers 8 T cell receptor beta chains from one sample sequenced in a study of metastatic and nonmetastatic thyroid tumors. TCRdb called clones again from the PCR reads with MiXCR. The table records 20,000 or so clones, roughly 22% of them present only once. Thyroid surgery was preceded by no treatment in any patient. The specimen sequenced was adjacent normal tissue. The receptors were gathered from a female donor with papillary thyroid cancer or a benign thyroid nodule (not recorded which). Some clones in this sample may be carry-over from other donors' samples.

The V call is TRBV27, the J call TRBJ1-1, with TRBD1 as a possible D gene (5 bases). Germline V CDR1 and CDR2: MNHEY, SMNVEV (reference sequence). This CDR3 comprises 14 residues. V was pared by 4 bases and J by 0 bases, with 9 bases between. Here the CDR3 DNA reads TGTGCCAGCAGTTGGGACTTAATGAACACTGAAGCTTTCTTT. It yields the protein CASSWDLMNTEAFF.

The CDR3 spells CSASPRQGRGGYTF. Written as DNA, the CDR3 is TGCAGTGCTAGTCCAAGACAGGGGAGGGGTGGCTACACCTTC. V is TRBV20-1 and J is TRBJ1-2, with TRBD1 matching over 8 bases. Germline V gene sequence: CDR1 DFQATT, CDR2 SNEGSKA (reference sequence). This CDR3 region has 14 residues. Germline trimming cut 3 bases from V and 7 bases from J; bases unmatched to any gene: 10.

This clone has more than one count but fewer than ten. The chain is built from TRBV7-9 and TRBJ2-7; tentative D call: TRBD1 (5 bases). This CDR3 spans 15 amino acids. Trimming took 5 bases from V and 3 from J, leaving 17 bases between them. Germline CDR1 is SEHNR and CDR2 is FQNEAQ (reference sequence). The CDR3 reads CASSPPRETFYEQYF. CDR3 sequence (DNA): TGTGCCAGCAGCCCCCCCAGGGAAACATTCTACGAGCAGTACTTC.

V gene TRBV6-4 combines with J gene TRBJ1-4, with TRBD1 identical over 8 bases. The trim removed 11 bases at V and 4 bases at J, leaving 12 bases unmatched. The CDR3 contains 15 residues. Germline values: CDR1 MRHNA, CDR2 SNTAGT. The DNA for the CDR3 is TGTGCCCGCGGTTTACAGGGGGGCATTAATGAAAAACTGTTTTTT. Its protein is CARGLQGGINEKLFF.

By sample fraction, this clone is medium-sized. This chain uses TRBV12-3 or TRBV12-4 with TRBJ1-2; 7 nucleotides align to TRBD1. The CDR3 sequence is 16 residues long. V lost 1 base, J lost 4 bases, and 9 bases stayed unmatched. CDR3: CASSLGGHRGRYGYTF. CDR3 sequence (DNA): TGTGCCAGCAGTTTAGGGGGGCACAGGGGACGCTATGGCTACACCTTC.

This clone is classed as medium-sized. The chain couples TRBV11-2 to TRBJ2-7, with 10 bases matching TRBD2. CDR3 length: 16 residues. CDR1 and CDR2 (germline): SGHAT, FQNNGV. V lost 1 base and J lost 1; bases outside the gene matches: 4. This CDR3 is CASSLVGSGGSYEQYF. DNA for the CDR3: TGTGCCAGCAGCTTAGTTGGTAGCGGGGGGTCCTACGAGCAGTACTTC.

The chain carries TRBV20-1 and TRBJ2-7; no reliable D call. V lost 0 bases and J lost 3, with 6 bases in between. Per the germline V gene, CDR1 is DFQATT and CDR2 is SNEGSKA (reference sequence). The CDR3 consists of 12 residues. This CDR3 is CSARDRNYEQYF. For the CDR3, the DNA is TGCAGTGCTAGAGACAGAAACTACGAGCAGTACTTC.

By proportion, this clone is medium-sized. V gene TRBV5-1 combines with J gene TRBJ1-1, with D uncertain. V lost 0 bases, J lost 5 bases, and 17 bases lay in between. The CDR3 loop spans 16 amino acids. The V gene's germline CDR1 is SGHRS and CDR2 YFSETQ. CDR3 bases: TGCGCCAGCAGCTTGGAGTTCCCAGTGATTCATACTGAAGCTTTCTTT. It encodes CASSLEFPVIHTEAFF.